These 19 T cell receptor beta chains came from one sample sequenced in a study of T cell repertoires in cytomegalovirus infection. TCRdb ran MiXCR on the reads and lists one entry per CDR3 protein. The data hold roughly 140,000 distinct CDR3 sequences, with about 25% observed a single time. Sequencing used PBMCs. Receptors originate from a human donor in good health (CMV status not recorded). Some clones in this sample may be carry-over from other donors' samples.

The rearrangement links TRBV28 to TRBJ1-1; D not resolved. CDR1 and CDR2 from the germline V gene are MDHEN and SYDVKM. V lost 5 bases, J lost 7 bases, and 8 bases lay in between. The CDR3 is 11 residues long. The CDR3 reads CASSRTDEAFF. The CDR3 DNA is TGTGCCAGCAGTCGAACGGATGAAGCTTTCTTT.

This clonotype was counted only a few times. The chain has TRBV14 and TRBJ2-7; a possible D gene is TRBD2 (5 bases). The V and J ends lost 1 base and 3 bases respectively, with 7 bases between them. The germline V gene encodes CDR1 SGHDN and CDR2 FVKESK. There are 13 residues in the CDR3. The CDR3 here is CASSQAGYYEQYF. The CDR3 DNA follows: TGTGCCAGCAGCCAAGCGGGATACTACGAGCAGTACTTC.

The J gene is TRBJ1-5, the V gene TRBV7-8; D uncertain. In germline, CDR1 is SGHVS, CDR2 FQNEAQ. The CDR3 spans 13 residues. V was pared by 6 bases and J by 5 bases, with 11 bases between. CDR3 loop: CASSFEFDQPQHF. CDR3 bases: TGTGCCAGCAGTTTTGAGTTCGATCAGCCCCAGCATTTT.

The rearrangement links TRBV19 to TRBJ2-3; 9 bases map to TRBD1. In germline, CDR1 is LNHDA, CDR2 SQIVND (reference sequence). The CDR3 is 14 residues long. V was clipped by 8 bases and J by 1 base; unmatched bases: 4. The CDR3 region has the DNA TGTGCCAGTCTTAGGACAGGGGGCACAGATACGCAGTATTTT. Encoded protein: CASLRTGGTDTQYF.

V and J are TRBV7-2 and TRBJ2-2; D may be TRBD2 (7 bases). Trimming took off 3 bases at V and 0 bases at J, with 11 bases between the two ends. The length of the CDR3 is 16 residues. From germline, CDR1 is SGHTA and CDR2 FQGNSA. The chain's CDR3 is CASSLIGGPNTGELFF. For the CDR3, the DNA is TGTGCCAGCAGCTTGATCGGGGGGCCGAACACCGGGGAGCTGTTTTTT.

This clonotype showed up just a few times. V and J are TRBV25-1 and TRBJ2-2; the D gene is possibly TRBD1 (5 bases). Trimming removed 4 bases at V and 7 bases at J, with 10 bases between. This CDR3 is 13 amino acids long. Per the germline V gene, CDR1 is MGHDK and CDR2 is SYGVNS. CDR3 sequence: CASSGTGVGELFF. The CDR3 nucleotides are TGTGCCAGCAGTGGCACAGGAGTCGGGGAGCTGTTTTTT.

The gene calls are TRBV28 and TRBJ1-5; D gene ambiguous. Between the trimmed V and J ends, which lost 5 bases and 7 bases, there was a span of 15 bases. Per the germline V gene, CDR1 is MDHEN and CDR2 is SYDVKM. This CDR3 has 14 amino acids. The DNA for the CDR3 is TGTGCCAGCAGTCCGACCGGGATAAGACAGCCCCAGCATTTT. The encoded protein is CASSPTGIRQPQHF.

There are many counts of this clonotype. The chain has TRBV7-6 and TRBJ2-7; 14 nucleotides align to TRBD2. The CDR3 is 16 residues long. The V segment lost 5 bases and the J segment 9 bases; nucleotides outside the gene matches: 12. Germline V lookup: CDR1 SGHVS, CDR2 FNYEAQ. Written as DNA, the CDR3 is TGTGCCAGCAGCACGGGACTAGCGGGAGAAGTTAGGTCGCAGTACTTC. This codes for CASSTGLAGEVRSQYF.

In its sample, this clonotype was seen a few times. The chain is built from TRBV10-3 and TRBJ1-1, with D hard to call. Per the germline V gene, CDR1 is ENHRY and CDR2 is SYGVKD. V lost 0 bases, J lost 1 base, and 9 bases lay in between. This CDR3 has 15 amino acids. The CDR3 DNA follows: TGTGCCATCAGTGAGTCCACAGTCGCGAACACTGAAGCTTTCTTT. It yields the protein CAISESTVANTEAFF.

V and J are TRBV20-1 and TRBJ2-7; 7 nucleotides agree with TRBD1. The junction had 9 bases not matched to a gene; V was cut back by 5 bases and J by 2 bases. From germline, CDR1 is DFQATT and CDR2 SNEGSKA (reference sequence). The CDR3 covers 14 residues. This CDR3 reads CSAWGTDPTYEQYF. CDR3 nucleotides: TGCAGTGCTTGGGGGACAGACCCTACCTACGAGCAGTACTTC.

V usage is TRBV2 and J usage is TRBJ2-1; 9 bases are shared with TRBD2. Per the germline V gene, CDR1 is SNHLY and CDR2 is FYNNEI. This CDR3 comprises 15 residues. V lost 3 bases to trimming and J lost 4 bases; unmatched junction nucleotides: 4. CDR3 nucleotide sequence: TGTGCCAGCAGTGAGGTAGCGGGGGCGTACAATGAGCAGTTCTTC. Encoded protein: CASSEVAGAYNEQFF.

V gene TRBV20-1 combines with J gene TRBJ1-6; D gene uncertain. Germline assignment: CDR1 DFQATT and CDR2 SNEGSKA (reference sequence). V lost 6 bases to trimming and J lost 9 bases, with 18 bases between them. This CDR3 comprises 14 residues. The CDR3 sequence: CSAKREAWVSPLHF. Written as DNA, the CDR3 is TGCAGTGCCAAGAGGGAGGCATGGGTTTCACCCCTCCACTTT.

There are many counts of this clonotype. The chain has TRBV28 and TRBJ2-7; 16 bases match TRBD2. Trimming at V came to 6 bases and at J to 0 bases, leaving 5 bases not matched to a gene. Germline-derived CDR1 and CDR2 are MDHEN and SYDVKM. The CDR3 sequence is 17 residues long. The CDR3 region is CASSTGLAGGPSYEQYF. CDR3 nucleotides: TGTGCCAGCAGCACGGGACTAGCGGGAGGGCCCTCCTACGAGCAGTACTTC.

This clonotype was picked up many times. The J gene is TRBJ1-5, the V gene TRBV7-8; D may be TRBD1 (5 bases). The CDR3 runs 14 residues. Trimming shortened V by 2 bases and J by 6 bases, and 11 bases separated the two germline ends. Germline CDR1 is SGHVS and CDR2 is FQNEAQ. CDR3 DNA sequence: TGTGCCAGCAGCTTACAGGGTTCTCGTCAGCCCCAGCATTTT. This codes for CASSLQGSRQPQHF.

Many counts were recorded for this clonotype. This chain connects TRBV7-9 to TRBJ2-5; 11 bases line up with TRBD2. The J segment lost 3 bases and the V segment lost 5 bases, leaving 8 bases of the junction unmatched. CDR3 size: 16 residues. CDR1 and CDR2 (germline): SEHNR, FQNEAQ (reference sequence). CDR3 residues: CASSPLLAGGEETQYF. The CDR3 DNA reads as TGTGCCAGCAGCCCCCTCCTAGCGGGAGGCGAAGAGACCCAGTACTTC.

This clonotype was recorded many times. CDR3 in amino acids: CATSLGGPYEQYF. In DNA, the CDR3 is TGTGCCACCTCCCTAGGGGGGCCCTACGAGCAGTACTTC. V gene TRBV19 combines with J gene TRBJ2-7; either TRBD1 or TRBD2 may supply D (6 bases each). Per germline, CDR1 LNHDA and CDR2 SQIVND (reference sequence). CDR3 length: 13 residues. V was clipped by 10 bases and J by 2 bases, with 15 bases between them.

This clonotype was seen repeatedly, ten times or more. The chain recombines TRBV7-9 with TRBJ1-1, with a weak D call TRBD1 (5 bases). This CDR3 comprises 15 residues. Per the germline V gene, CDR1 is SEHNR and CDR2 is FQNEAQ (reference sequence). V gave up 7 bases and J gave up 7 bases, with 22 bases separating them. The CDR3 nucleotides are TGTGCCAGCACCTCACTCTTAGGGACCGAGGGTGAAGCTTTCTTT. It is translated as CASTSLLGTEGEAFF.

This clonotype has a count of ten or more. V gene TRBV7-2 combines with J gene TRBJ2-7; D gene uncertain. From germline, CDR1 is SGHTA and CDR2 FQGNSA. V was trimmed by 1 base and J by 4 bases, leaving 5 bases between them. This CDR3 is 12 amino acids long. The CDR3 reads CASSLVTYEQYF. The CDR3 region has the DNA TGTGCCAGCAGCTTAGTTACGTACGAGCAGTACTTC.

In its sample, this clonotype was seen a few times. The gene calls are TRBV20-1 and TRBJ2-7, with TRBD2 matching over 10 bases. The CDR3 covers 14 residues. Germline values: CDR1 DFQATT, CDR2 SNEGSKA (reference sequence). V lost 0 bases and J lost 1; bases outside the gene matches: 0. CDR3 in DNA: TGCAGTGCTAGAGATAGCGGGAGGTCCTACGAGCAGTACTTC. Translating it yields CSARDSGRSYEQYF.